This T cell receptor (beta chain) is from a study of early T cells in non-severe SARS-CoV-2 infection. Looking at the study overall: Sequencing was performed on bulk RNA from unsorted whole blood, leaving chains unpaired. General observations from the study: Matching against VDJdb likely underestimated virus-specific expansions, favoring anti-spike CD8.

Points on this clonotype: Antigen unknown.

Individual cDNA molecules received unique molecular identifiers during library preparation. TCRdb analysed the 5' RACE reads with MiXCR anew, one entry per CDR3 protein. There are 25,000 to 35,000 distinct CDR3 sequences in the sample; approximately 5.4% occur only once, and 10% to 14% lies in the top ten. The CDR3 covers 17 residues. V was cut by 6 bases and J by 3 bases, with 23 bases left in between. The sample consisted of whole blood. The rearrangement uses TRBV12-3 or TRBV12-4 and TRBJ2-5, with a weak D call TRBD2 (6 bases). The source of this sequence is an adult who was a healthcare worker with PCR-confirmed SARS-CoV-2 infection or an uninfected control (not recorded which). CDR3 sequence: CASSLGGLGGFKETQYF. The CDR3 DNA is TGTGCCAGCAGCCTAGGAGGGCTTGGGGGATTTAAAGAGACCCAGTACTTC.